The TCR beta chain described here comes from a study of Tregs in tolerant kidney transplant recipients. This CDR3 region has 15 residues. Germline CDR1 LGHNA, CDR2 YSLEER. Trimming removed 6 bases from V and 1 base from J; junction bases left unmatched: 6. Study outcomes and limitations: No direct test of biological reproducibility was done here.

Produced via immunoSEQ multiplex PCR; TCRdb's table is partial and in-frame only. The data contain nearly 50,000 clones, roughly 90% of them singletons. Related graft donors supplied nonmyeloablative bone marrow transplants, and mixed chimerism was transient. In regard to this clone: Its specificity is unknown.

The source of this sequence is a human patient who received a combined kidney and bone marrow transplant. Some T cells may be graft donor cells. Sequences were derived from CD8+ T cells from blood (PBMCs), sampled 12 months after the transplant. This chain connects TRBV4-3 to TRBJ1-3; 7 positions agree with TRBD1. The CDR3 DNA follows: TGCGCCAGCAGTGAAGGGGGCGCATCTGGAAACACCATATATTTT. Its protein is CASSEGGASGNTIYF.